The sequence of this TCR beta chain was determined in a study of shared clonotypes between healthy human individuals. As to this clone: Its antigen is not identified.

The table came from immunoSEQ multiplex PCR; TCRdb's copy has only in-frame clones and leaves some out. Here the sample spans around 700,000 clones, roughly 70% being singletons. Germline V gene sequence: CDR1 SGHTA, CDR2 FQGNSA. The V gene lost 5 bases and the J gene lost 4 bases, with 15 bases spanning the gap. This CDR3 is 14 amino acids long. General observations from the study: Generation probability values for non-shared clonotypes were lower than those for clonotypes shared by all four donors.

The clonotype comes from a woman between 25 and 40 years old in good health. The V gene is TRBV7-2, the J gene TRBJ2-7; no clear D. Sequencing used memory CD4+ T cells sorted from blood. Subset in this sample: CD45RA-negative fraction. CDR3 loop: CASSPARRNYEQYF. In DNA, the CDR3 is TGTGCCAGCAGCCCCGCGCGACGCAATTACGAGCAGTACTTC. Combining the CDR3 with reference TRBV7-2 and TRBJ2-7 gives the whole variable domain GAGVSQSPSNKVTEKGKDVELRCDPISGHTALYWYRQSLGQGLEFLIYFQGNSAPDKSGLPSDRFSAERTGGSVSTLTIQRTQQEDSAVYLCASSPARRNYEQYFGPGTRLTVT.